This section outlines one TCR beta chain sequence together with its context. Its antigen is unidentified. These data are taken from a study of cytomegalovirus exposure and HLA in healthy donors. The PCR ran on 60 Vbeta and 13 Jbeta primers. TCRdb's copy holds only in-frame clones and misses some; the assay was immunoSEQ multiplex PCR. Of about 190,000 clones in the sample, roughly 86% were seen once. This CDR3 has 13 amino acids. Deletions cut 4 bases from V and 7 bases from J, with 12 bases between. From germline, CDR1 is SGDLS and CDR2 YYNGEE. Study observations and caveats: The dataset shows that most TCR sequences were rare, while some public TCRs occurred in many donors.

This TCR came from a man in his forties in good health and CMV-seropositive. The material sequenced was PBMCs. The chain is built from TRBV9 and TRBJ2-1; no clear D gene. CDR3 loop: CASSPPRVNEQFF. The DNA for the CDR3 is TGTGCCAGCAGCCCCCCGAGAGTAAATGAGCAGTTCTTC.